Included here is one T cell receptor (beta chain) sequence, with context. As yet, its antigen is unknown. This table comes from immunoSEQ multiplex PCR, and its TCRdb copy is limited to in-frame clones, with some not included. The table records around 70,000 clones, about 85% of them present only once. Excluded were patients having autoimmune disease history or systemic immunosuppression. This CDR3 comprises 15 residues. The germline CDR1 and CDR2 sequences are PRHDT and FYEKMQ (reference sequence). The V and J ends lost 1 base and 8 bases respectively, with 15 bases between them. The sample belongs to a study of OX40 agonist ivuxolimab in advanced cancers. Study information: Ivuxolimab, an agonistic anti-OX40 (CD134) antibody, was given to patients. At 0.01 to 10 mg/kg, ivuxolimab was administered intravenously to patients every 2 weeks.

Study-wide points: A proportion of nonresponders additionally exhibited low normalized T-cell clonal expansion.

The chain employs TRBV13 and TRBJ2-1, with TRBD2 as a possible D gene (5 bases). Source: CD4+ or CD8+ T cells sorted from blood, taken in a trial of the OX40 agonist ivuxolimab. This TCR was sampled from an adult with an advanced solid tumor such as melanoma, head and neck, liver or kidney cancer. The CDR3: CASSLASGPWDEQFF. The CDR3 DNA is TGTGCCAGCAGCTTAGCGAGCGGCCCCTGGGATGAGCAGTTCTTC.